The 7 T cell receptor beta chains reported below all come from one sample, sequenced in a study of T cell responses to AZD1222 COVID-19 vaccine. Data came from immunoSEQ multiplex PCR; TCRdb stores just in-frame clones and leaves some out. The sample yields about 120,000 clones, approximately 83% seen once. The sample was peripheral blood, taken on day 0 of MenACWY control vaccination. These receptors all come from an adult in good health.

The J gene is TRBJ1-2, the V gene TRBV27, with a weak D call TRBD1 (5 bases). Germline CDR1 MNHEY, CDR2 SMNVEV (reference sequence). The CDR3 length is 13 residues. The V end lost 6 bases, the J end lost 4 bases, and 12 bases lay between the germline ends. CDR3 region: CASSSQGGYGYTF. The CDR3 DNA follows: TGTGCCAGCAGCAGTCAGGGAGGCTATGGCTACACCTTC.

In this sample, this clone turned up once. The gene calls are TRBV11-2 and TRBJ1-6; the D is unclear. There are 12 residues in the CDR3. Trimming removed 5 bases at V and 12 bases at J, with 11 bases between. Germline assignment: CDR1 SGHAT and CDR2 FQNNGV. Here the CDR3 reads CASSPWGLPLHF. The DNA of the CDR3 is TGTGCCAGCAGCCCGTGGGGTTTACCCCTCCACTTT.

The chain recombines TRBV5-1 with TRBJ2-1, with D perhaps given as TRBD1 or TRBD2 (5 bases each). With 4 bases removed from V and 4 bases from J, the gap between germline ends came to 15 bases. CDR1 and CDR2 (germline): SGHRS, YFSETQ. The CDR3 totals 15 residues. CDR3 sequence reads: CASSATGAEYNEQFF. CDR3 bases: TGCGCCAGCAGCGCCACCGGGGCAGAATACAATGAGCAGTTCTTC.

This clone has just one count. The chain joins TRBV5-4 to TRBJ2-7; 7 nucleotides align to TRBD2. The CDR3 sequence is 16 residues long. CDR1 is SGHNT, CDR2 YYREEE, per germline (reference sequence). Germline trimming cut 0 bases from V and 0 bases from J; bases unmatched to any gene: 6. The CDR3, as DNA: TGTGCCAGCAGCTTGGGTCGGCGGGGGAGCTCCTACGAGCAGTACTTC. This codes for CASSLGRRGSSYEQYF.

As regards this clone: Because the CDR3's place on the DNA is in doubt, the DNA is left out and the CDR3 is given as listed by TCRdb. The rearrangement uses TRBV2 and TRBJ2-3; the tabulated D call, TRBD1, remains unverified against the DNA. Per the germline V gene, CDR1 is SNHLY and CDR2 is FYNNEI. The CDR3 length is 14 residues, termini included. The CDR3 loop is CASILDRGEDTQYF.

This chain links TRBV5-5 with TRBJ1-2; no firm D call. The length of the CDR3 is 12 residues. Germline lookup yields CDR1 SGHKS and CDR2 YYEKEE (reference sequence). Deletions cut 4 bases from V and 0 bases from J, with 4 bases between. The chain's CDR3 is CASSLPNYGYTF. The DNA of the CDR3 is TGTGCCAGCAGCCTCCCTAACTATGGCTACACCTTC.

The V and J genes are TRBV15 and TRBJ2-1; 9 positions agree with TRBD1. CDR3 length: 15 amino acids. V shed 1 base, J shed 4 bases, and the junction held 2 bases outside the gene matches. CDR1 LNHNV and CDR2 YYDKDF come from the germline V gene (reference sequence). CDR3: CATSRAGTGYNEQFF. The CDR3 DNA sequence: TGTGCCACCAGCAGAGCCGGGACAGGGTACAATGAGCAGTTCTTC.